This T cell receptor (beta chain) was sequenced in a study of blood T cell repertoires in COVID-19 (dated by TCRdb to the early 2020s). Looking at the study overall: Collaborator samples came from the United States, Italy and Spain and covered acute and convalescent phases of COVID-19. The prospective study material was composed of cDNA or gDNA derived from T cells, B-cell-depleted T cells, or PBMCs. Subjects who had been exposed to COVID-19, were actively infected with it, or had recovered from it provided the deeply sampled blood TCRbeta repertoires that made up the dataset. A freely available public database, intended as a resource for researchers studying the immune response to SARS-CoV-2, is where the repertoires were released. The samples were drawn from two sources: the first 160 participants of the ongoing ImmuneRACE study, and 1,200 or so subjects contributed by 6 global collaborators. Nearly every sample came with metadata listing a de-identified subject ID, COVID-19 status, age in years and sex. Where available, HLA class I and class II types were taken from metadata supplied by the sample provider and were not determined by assay-based typing. What the authors observed across the whole study: The amount of clinical and demographic metadata varied by source and participant and was provided uncurated.

TCRbeta CDR3 regions were amplified from genomic DNA using the immunoSEQ Assay, a bias-controlled multiplex PCR. The study's processing was this. Within the assay, amplification of reference gene primers was used to estimate how many nucleated cells each sample contained. To quantify the absolute abundance of each unique TCRbeta CDR3 rearrangement, sequence reads were collapsed and filtered. For each sample, productive Simpson clonality was calculated as the square root of Simpson's diversity index over productive rearrangements. TCRdb retrieved this table from immuneACCESS and kept in-frame rearrangements only. Not all clones are present; in checked studies, unresolved V genes account for under half, and no reason is known for the remainder. That table furnishes V, J and clone size, whereas the DNA furnished D and trimming. For this sample the table gives 130,000 to 150,000 clones, of which approximately 80% were detected only once. Together, the top ten hold more than 5.5% of the sample.

The CDR3 covers 15 residues, taking in both the cysteine and the phenylalanine. The kept DNA is CDR3 alone, 45 bases in frame from the first base. As encoded in the germline V gene (reference sequence), CDR1 is SGHNT while CDR2 is YYREEE. Trimming at the junction amounts to 1 base on V and 1 base on J, and the germline ends lie 11 bases apart. This clone was found a few times. Its antigen is not yet known. No qualities accompany the bases; no much larger clone lies one base away. Whole blood was collected in K2EDTA tubes by collaborating institutions according to the institutions' own protocols. For TCRbeta analysis, collaborator samples were shipped as frozen whole blood, as isolated PBMCs, or as DNA extracted from either sample type.

The receptor was isolated from a woman between 45 and 65 years old in a cohort sampled during active or convalescent COVID-19. Sequencing was carried out using peripheral blood. The chain joins TRBV5-4 to TRBJ2-5, and perhaps TRBD2 as D gene, on 7 matching bases. The nucleotide sequence reads TGTGCCAGCAGCTTGCTCGGGGGGCCCCAAGAGACCCAGTACTTC. This translates into CASSLLGGPQETQYF.